One and the same sample provided the 25 T cell receptor beta chains below, sequenced in a study of T cell repertoires in ileal Crohn's disease. Some clones are missing from TCRdb's copy, which holds only in-frame ones; the method was immunoSEQ multiplex PCR. The table shows around 15,000 clones, with about three quarters occurring only once. Indicated time point: inflamed ileum from the surgical specimen. Material for sequencing was ileal tissue. The receptors were gathered from an adult with Crohn's disease.

The chain combines TRBV5-1 with TRBJ1-4; D gene ambiguous. The germline V gene has CDR1 SGHRS and CDR2 YFSETQ. The CDR3 sequence is 14 residues long. Trimming removed 0 bases at V and 4 bases at J, with 7 bases between. The CDR3 loop reads CASSLDGNNEKLFF. In DNA form, the CDR3 reads TGCGCCAGCAGCTTGGACGGAAATAATGAAAAACTGTTTTTT.

The chain carries TRBV7-9 and TRBJ2-1, with TRBD1 matching 8 bases. The CDR3 spans 15 residues. Trimming cost V 4 bases and J 4 bases; bases outside gene matches: 6. Germline CDR1 reads SEHNR; CDR2 reads FQNEAQ (reference sequence). The CDR3 sequence is CASSSQGAGYNEQFF. The DNA of the CDR3 is TGTGCCAGCAGCTCCCAGGGGGCTGGTTACAATGAGCAGTTCTTC.

V and J are TRBV19 and TRBJ1-6; TRBD1 matches at 12 bases. The CDR3 has 18 residues. V gave up 3 bases and J gave up 6 bases; unmatched junction bases: 9. Looked up from germline, CDR1 is LNHDA and CDR2 is SQIVND (reference sequence). The CDR3 nucleotides are TGTGCCAGTAGTATGGGACAGGGGGCGCCTATTCTTAATTCACCCCTCCACTTT. It encodes CASSMGQGAPILNSPLHF.

This clone has only a few counts. The junction departs from germline at one end; a sequencing error may be responsible. V and J are TRBV5-1 and TRBJ1-2; D not certain. The CDR3 sequence is 14 residues long. Per the germline V gene, CDR1 is SGHRS and CDR2 is YFSETQ. As DNA, the CDR3 is TGTGCCAGCAGCTTGTCCCAGACTAACTATGGCTACACCTTC. Translation gives CASSLSQTNYGYTF.

The J gene is TRBJ2-1, the V gene TRBV6-1; tentatively, D is TRBD1 or TRBD2 (5 bases each). Per germline, CDR1 MNHNS and CDR2 SASEGT. The V gene lost 7 bases and the J gene lost 9 bases, with 13 bases spanning the gap. The CDR3 consists of 12 residues. The CDR3: CASTAEGIEQFF. Written as DNA, the CDR3 is TGTGCCAGCACCGCCGAGGGGATTGAGCAGTTCTTC.

V gene TRBV5-6 combines with J gene TRBJ1-5; D not resolved. From germline, CDR1 is SGHDT and CDR2 YYEEEE. The CDR3 loop spans 12 amino acids. V lost 1 base to trimming and J lost 3 bases, with 2 bases between them. The CDR3 sequence is CASSLFNQPQHF. CDR3 bases: TGTGCCAGCAGCTTGTTCAATCAGCCCCAGCATTTT.

A single count supports this clone. J is TRBJ2-5 and V is TRBV6-1, with D possibly matching TRBD1 (5 bases). V shed 8 bases and J shed 2 bases, with 18 bases lying between them. Germline V gives CDR1 MNHNS, CDR2 SASEGT. CDR3 length: 15 amino acids. The CDR3: CASRASPGLQETQYF. In DNA form, the CDR3 reads TGTGCCAGCCGGGCAAGCCCAGGGCTACAAGAGACCCAGTACTTC.

The chain joins TRBV10-2 to TRBJ1-4; 10 bases fit TRBD1. The CDR3 is made up of 15 amino acids. Germline values: CDR1 WSHSY, CDR2 SAAADI. After removal of 7 bases from V and 5 bases from J, the junction contained 7 bases not matched to a gene. The CDR3 DNA reads as TGCGCCAGCACTCATCCGGACAGGGGGAATGAAAAACTGTTTTTT. Its translation: CASTHPDRGNEKLFF.

The gene calls are TRBV5-4 and TRBJ2-6; the D gene is possibly TRBD2 (6 bases). Trimming shortened V by 7 bases and J by 4 bases, and 18 bases separated the two germline ends. CDR1 is SGHNT, CDR2 YYREEE, per germline (reference sequence). This CDR3 is built from 16 residues. The CDR3 loop reads CASAAGLGTGANVLTF. The CDR3 DNA is TGTGCCAGCGCAGCGGGTTTGGGGACCGGGGCCAACGTCCTGACTTTC.

The rearrangement links TRBV27 to TRBJ2-2; D uncertain. The germline CDR1 and CDR2 sequences are MNHEY and SMNVEV (reference sequence). The CDR3 runs to 14 residues. V was shortened by 0 bases and J by 2 bases, with 4 bases between the two germline ends. The CDR3 nucleotides are TGTGCCAGCAGTTTATCGGGAAACACCGGGGAGCTGTTTTTT. This sequence encodes CASSLSGNTGELFF.

This clone was observed a few times. V usage is TRBV19 and J usage is TRBJ2-7; 7 positions match TRBD1. The germline V gene encodes CDR1 LNHDA and CDR2 SQIVND (reference sequence). V lost 4 bases, J lost 1 base, and 4 bases stayed unmatched. This CDR3 is built from 14 residues. Written as DNA, the CDR3 is TGTGCCAGTAGTACTGACAGGGCTTCCTACGAGCAGTACTTC. Translating gives CASSTDRASYEQYF.

V is TRBV10-2 and J is TRBJ2-7; either TRBD1 or TRBD2 may fit D (5 bases each). Per the germline V gene, CDR1 is WSHSY and CDR2 is SAAADI. This CDR3 contains 16 residues. The germline V and J ends were trimmed by 5 bases and 4 bases, with 21 bases remaining between them. The CDR3 reads CASSYGAIGDYYEQYF. The CDR3 coding sequence is TGCGCCAGCAGTTATGGGGCTATCGGGGATTATTACGAGCAGTACTTC.

The V and J genes are TRBV2 and TRBJ2-2; a possible D gene is TRBD1 (6 bases). The CDR3 is 13 amino acids. Trimming removed 6 bases from V and 5 bases from J, with 10 bases in between. Germline CDR1 SNHLY, CDR2 FYNNEI. CDR3 region: CASSQTGTGELFF. The CDR3 DNA reads as TGTGCCAGCAGCCAGACAGGAACCGGGGAGCTGTTTTTT. The entire variable domain, with the rest obtained from reference TRBV2 and TRBJ2-2, is as follows: EPEVTQTPSHQVTQMGQEVILRCVPISNHLYFYWYRQILGQKVEFLVSFYNNEISEKSEIFDDQFSVERPDGSNFTLKIRSTKLEDSAMYFCASSQTGTGELFFGEGSRLTVL.

A remark on this clone: At one of its ends the junction is not consistent with the germline gene, which may arise from a read error. This chain connects TRBV7-7 to TRBJ2-1; 10 positions match TRBD1. Germline V lookup: CDR1 SSHAT, CDR2 FNYEAQ (reference sequence). The CDR3 is 15 residues long. The CDR3 spells CASSLGTGEYNEQFF. The DNA of the CDR3 is TGTGCTAGCAGCCTAGGGACAGGGGAATACAATGAGCAGTTCTTC.

V is TRBV27 and J is TRBJ2-2; a weak D match, TRBD1 (5 bases). Per the germline V gene, CDR1 is MNHEY and CDR2 is SMNVEV (reference sequence). The length of the CDR3 is 14 residues. Trimming stripped 3 bases from V and 0 bases from J, with 5 bases between. CDR3 coding DNA: TGTGCCAGCAGTTTGACAGCGAACACCGGGGAGCTGTTTTTT. Translated: CASSLTANTGELFF.

The chain recombines TRBV6-5 with TRBJ1-5; D is uncertain. There are 15 residues in the CDR3. Germline CDR1 reads MNHEY; CDR2 reads SVGAGI. The V end was cut by 6 bases, the J end by 0 bases, with 12 bases between. The CDR3 here is CASRQDIYSNQPQHF. In DNA, the CDR3 is TGTGCCAGCAGACAAGACATCTATAGCAATCAGCCCCAGCATTTT.

By proportion, this clone is medium-sized (0.01 to 0.1%). The chain combines TRBV14 with TRBJ2-1, with 7 nucleotides matching TRBD2. CDR3 size: 12 residues. The germline V gene has CDR1 SGHDN and CDR2 FVKESK. V dropped 6 bases and J dropped 10; count of bases not matched to a gene: 6. CDR3 nucleotides: TGTGCCAGCAGTCTTAAGCGGGGCGAGCAGTTCTTC. Protein product: CASSLKRGEQFF.

This clone was picked up a small number of times. The genes are TRBV7-9 and TRBJ2-7; 9 bases are a match to TRBD1. This CDR3 contains 14 residues. CDR1 and CDR2 from the germline V gene are SEHNR and FQNEAQ (reference sequence). Trimming removed 2 bases from V and 6 bases from J; junction bases left unmatched: 5. In DNA form, the CDR3 reads TGTGCCAGCAGCTTAAGCGACAGGGGGGGCGAGCAGTACTTC. Residues: CASSLSDRGGEQYF.

This clone showed up just once. This CDR3 reads CASSLQAGSNQPQHF. The CDR3 coding sequence is TGTGCCAGCAGCCTACAGGCCGGGAGCAATCAGCCCCAGCATTTT. J is TRBJ1-5 and V is TRBV7-2; a possible D gene is TRBD1 (5 bases). The germline CDR1 and CDR2 sequences are SGHTA and FQGNSA. V was pared by 5 bases and J by 1 base, with 12 bases between. The CDR3 totals 15 residues.

The genes are TRBV2 and TRBJ2-3; perhaps TRBD2 as D (5 bases). Germline lookup yields CDR1 SNHLY and CDR2 FYNNEI. The CDR3 contains 15 residues. Between the trimmed V and J ends, which lost 7 bases and 3 bases, there was a span of 17 bases. The CDR3 loop is CASTLEELGTDTQYF. The CDR3 DNA sequence: TGTGCCAGCACTCTCGAGGAACTAGGGACAGATACGCAGTATTTT.

This chain joins TRBV6-1 and TRBJ2-1; D is uncertain. V lost 0 bases and J 13 bases, leaving 7 bases between the germline ends. The CDR3 spans 11 residues. CDR1 and CDR2 from the germline V gene are MNHNS and SASEGT. The CDR3 DNA is TGTGCCAGCAGTGAAGCTACTACCCAGTTCTTC. Protein sequence: CASSEATTQFF.

The chain has TRBV6-5 and TRBJ2-7, with D perhaps matching TRBD2 (5 bases). The CDR3 contains 14 residues. V was pared by 3 bases and J by 1 base, with 10 bases between. In germline, CDR1 is MNHEY, CDR2 SVGAGI. CDR3 loop: CASSYATNSYEQYF. The CDR3 DNA reads as TGTGCCAGCAGTTATGCGACTAATTCCTACGAGCAGTACTTC.

The chain uses TRBV2 and TRBJ1-5; D unresolved. CDR1 is SNHLY and CDR2 is FYNNEI in the germline V gene. V was pared by 5 bases and J by 1 base, with 9 bases between. There are 14 residues in the CDR3. In DNA form, the CDR3 reads TGTGCCAGCAGTCGCATGGAGAGCAATCAGCCCCAGCATTTT. Its translation is CASSRMESNQPQHF.

This chain connects TRBV6-5 to TRBJ2-5; a weak D match, TRBD1 (7 bases). From germline, CDR1 is MNHEY and CDR2 SVGAGI. The length of the CDR3 is 14 residues. V lost 7 bases and J lost 5, with 17 bases in between. The CDR3 coding sequence is TGTGCCAGCAACCCGACAGGGAGGTCCGAGACCCAGTACTTC. Its protein is CASNPTGRSETQYF.

CDR3 DNA sequence: TGTGCCAGCAGCTTGCCACCTAACTATGGCTACACCTTC. Translating it yields CASSLPPNYGYTF. The V and J genes are TRBV5-5 and TRBJ1-2; no clear D. The CDR3 sequence is 13 residues long. The V and J ends lost 1 base and 0 bases respectively, with 4 bases between them. Germline lookup yields CDR1 SGHKS and CDR2 YYEKEE (reference sequence). Full variable domain (remainder filled in from reference TRBV5-5 and TRBJ1-2): DAGVTQSPTHLIKTRGQQVTLRCSPISGHKSVSWYQQVLGQGPQFIFQYYEKEERGRGNFPDRFSARQFPNYSSELNVNALLLGDSALYLCASSLPPNYGYTFGSGTRLTVV.